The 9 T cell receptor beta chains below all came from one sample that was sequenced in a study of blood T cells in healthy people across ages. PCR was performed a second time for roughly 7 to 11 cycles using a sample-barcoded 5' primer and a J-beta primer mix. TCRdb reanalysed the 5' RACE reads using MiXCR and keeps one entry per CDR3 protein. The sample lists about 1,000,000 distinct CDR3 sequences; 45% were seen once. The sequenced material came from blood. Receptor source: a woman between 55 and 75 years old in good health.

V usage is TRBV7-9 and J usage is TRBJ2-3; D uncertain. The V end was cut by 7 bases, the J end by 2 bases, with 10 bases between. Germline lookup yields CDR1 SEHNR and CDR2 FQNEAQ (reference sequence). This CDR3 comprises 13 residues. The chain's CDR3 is CASTPVNTDTQYF. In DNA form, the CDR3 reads TGTGCCAGCACTCCGGTCAACACAGATACGCAGTATTTT.

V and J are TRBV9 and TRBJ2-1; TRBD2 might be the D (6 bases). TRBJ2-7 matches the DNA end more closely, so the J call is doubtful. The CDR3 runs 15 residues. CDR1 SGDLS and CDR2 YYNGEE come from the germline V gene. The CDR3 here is CASSLGGAFDNEQYF. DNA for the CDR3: TGTGCCAGCAGCCTAGGAGGGGCCTTCGACAATGAGCAGTACTTC.

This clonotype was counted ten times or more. CDR3 in amino acids: CASSLGLAAQFF. The DNA for the CDR3 is TGTGCCAGCAGCTTAGGGTTGGCCGCGCAGTTCTTC. The chain has TRBV7-2 and TRBJ2-1; D unresolved. This CDR3 spans 12 amino acids. Germline-derived CDR1 and CDR2 are SGHTA and FQGNSA. Trimming took off 1 base at V and 12 bases at J, with 10 bases between the two ends.

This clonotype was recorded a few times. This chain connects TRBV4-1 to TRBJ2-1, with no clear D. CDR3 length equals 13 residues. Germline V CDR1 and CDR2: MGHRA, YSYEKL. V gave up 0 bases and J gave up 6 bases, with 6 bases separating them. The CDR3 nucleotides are TGCGCCAGCAGCCAAGAACTGGCCAATGAGCAGTTCTTC. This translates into CASSQELANEQFF.

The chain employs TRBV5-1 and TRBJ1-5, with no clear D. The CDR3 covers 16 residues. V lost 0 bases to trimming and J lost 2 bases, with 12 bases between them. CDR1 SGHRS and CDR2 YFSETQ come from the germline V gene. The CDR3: CASSLGSGGRNQPQHF. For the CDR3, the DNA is TGCGCCAGCAGCTTGGGGTCGGGAGGGCGCAATCAGCCCCAGCATTTT.

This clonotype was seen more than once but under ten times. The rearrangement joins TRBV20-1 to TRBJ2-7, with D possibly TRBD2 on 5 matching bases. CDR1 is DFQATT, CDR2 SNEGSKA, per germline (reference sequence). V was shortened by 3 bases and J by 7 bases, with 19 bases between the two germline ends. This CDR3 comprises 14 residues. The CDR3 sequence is CSARGPAGPEEQYF. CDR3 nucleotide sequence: TGCAGTGCTAGGGGCCCCGCGGGTCCGGAAGAGCAGTACTTC.

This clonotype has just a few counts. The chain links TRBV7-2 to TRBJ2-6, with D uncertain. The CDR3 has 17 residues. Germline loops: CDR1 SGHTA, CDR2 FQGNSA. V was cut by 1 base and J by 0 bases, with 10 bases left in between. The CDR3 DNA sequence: TGTGCCAGCAGCTTAGGAAGTCAGCTCTCTGGGGCCAACGTCCTGACTTTC. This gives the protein CASSLGSQLSGANVLTF.

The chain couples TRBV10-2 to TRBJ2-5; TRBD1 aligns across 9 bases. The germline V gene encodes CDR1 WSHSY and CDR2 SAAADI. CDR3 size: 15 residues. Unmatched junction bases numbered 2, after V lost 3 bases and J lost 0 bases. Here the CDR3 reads CASSDDRGYQETQYF. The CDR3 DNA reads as TGCGCCAGCAGTGACGACAGGGGGTACCAAGAGACCCAGTACTTC.

CDR3 bases: TGTGCTAGTGGTTTGGTACAGGGGGGCACCGGGGAGCTGTTTTTT. Translating gives CASGLVQGGTGELFF. The chain links TRBV12-5 to TRBJ2-2, with 8 bases lining up with TRBD1. Germline trimming cut 0 bases from V and 4 bases from J; bases unmatched to any gene: 1. The CDR3 totals 15 residues. CDR1 and CDR2 from the germline V gene are LGHNT and FRNRAP.